This T cell receptor (beta chain) was identified during a study of blood T cell repertoires in COVID-19. Study summary: Samples came from the United States, Italy and Spain, spanning acute and convalescent COVID-19. PBMCs, B-cell-depleted T cells, or T cells provided the cDNA or gDNA that made up the material.

Resolution of symptoms, clearance, or two negative PCRs was present in recovered Cohort 3 donors. Assay: immunoSEQ multiplex PCR; the TCRdb copy retains only in-frame clones and omits some. The table records 150,000 or so clones, nearly 80% of them present only once. Looked up from germline, CDR1 is SGHRS and CDR2 is YFSETQ. This CDR3 region has 14 residues. V lost 3 bases and J lost 3; bases outside the gene matches: 4. V usage is TRBV5-1 and J usage is TRBJ2-3, with TRBD1 matching over 7 bases. The source is a woman aged 50 to 60 who had recovered from COVID-19. Sequenced material: PBMCs or T cells enriched from blood (not recorded which). CDR3 region: CASSSWTGTDTQYF. The DNA of the CDR3 is TGCGCCAGCAGCTCGTGGACAGGAACAGATACGCAGTATTTT.